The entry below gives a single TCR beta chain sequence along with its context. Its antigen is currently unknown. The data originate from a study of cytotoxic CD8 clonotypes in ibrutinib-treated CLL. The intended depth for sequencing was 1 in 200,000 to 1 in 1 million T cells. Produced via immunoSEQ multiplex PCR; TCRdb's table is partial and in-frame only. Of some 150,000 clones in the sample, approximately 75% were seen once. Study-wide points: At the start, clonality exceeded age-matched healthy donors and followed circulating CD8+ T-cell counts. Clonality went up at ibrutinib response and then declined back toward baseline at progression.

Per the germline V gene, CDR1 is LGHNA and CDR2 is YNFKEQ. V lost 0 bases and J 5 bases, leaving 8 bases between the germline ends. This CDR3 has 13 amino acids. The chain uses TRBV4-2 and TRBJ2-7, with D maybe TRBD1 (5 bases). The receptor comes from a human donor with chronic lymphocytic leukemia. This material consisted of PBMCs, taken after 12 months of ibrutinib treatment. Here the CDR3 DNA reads TGTGCCAGCAGCCAAGATCAAGGGGACGAGCAGTACTTC. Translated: CASSQDQGDEQYF.